There are a few counts of the clone carrying this TCR beta chain. Per the original methods: By means of reference gene primer amplification, nucleated cell counts were estimated. Sequencing was performed with immunoSEQ multiplex PCR; in TCRdb, only in-frame clones are kept and a portion is missing. V and J calls plus clone size are reproduced from that table; the DNA served to infer D and trimming. The sample has 190,000 or so clones, about nine tenths seen once. The CDR3 sequence is 13 residues long. The V end was cut by 3 bases, the J end by 6 bases, with 8 bases between. CDR1 MNHEY and CDR2 SVGAGI come from the germline V gene. These data originate in a study of blood T cell repertoires in COVID-19. As for the study in general: Italy, Spain and the United States were the sources of the convalescent and acute COVID-19 samples. PBMCs, B-cell-depleted T cells, or T cells provided the cDNA or gDNA that made up the material.

Those who participated ranged in age from about 18 to 89 years and resided in about two dozen US areas. This TCR derives from a man younger than 35 with acute COVID-19. The chain has TRBV6-5 and TRBJ2-2; possible D gene TRBD2, 5 bases. Source material: PBMCs or T cells enriched from blood (not recorded which). Here the CDR3 DNA reads TGTGCCAGCAGTTATGGGGAGTCCGGGGAGCTGTTTTTT. As protein: CASSYGESGELFF.